Described below is a single T cell receptor beta chain sequence and its context. As yet, its antigen is unknown. The junction does not match germline at one end; this may be a read error. The sample holds other DNA sequences that translate to the same CDR3. Repertoires were generated with immunoSEQ multiplex PCR, while TCRdb's copy carries only in-frame clones and drops some. The sample holds over 9,000 clones, approximately 88% seen once. The sample originates from a study of graft-versus-host responses after intestinal transplantation. Looking at the study overall: For around three years after anti-thymocyte globulin induction, all recipients took tacrolimus and steroids.

The CDR3 runs 16 residues. CDR1 and CDR2 from the germline V gene are LGHNA and YSLEER. The study's findings and limits: GvH clones surfaced in recipient marrow, some emerging earlier in ileum or blood.

The V gene is TRBV4-3, the J gene TRBJ2-7; D possibly corresponds to TRBD2 (5 bases). This receptor was obtained from a human patient who received an intestinal transplant, so some T cells may come from the graft donor. The sample in question was PBMCs, obtained approximately 240 days after intestinal transplant. CDR3: CASSQAFEERSYEQYF. The DNA of the CDR3 is TGCGCCAGCAGTCAAGCGTTTGAGGAGCGGTCCTACGAGCAGTACTTC.